The T cell receptor (beta chain) described here comes from a study of human T cells and chemical hapten exposure. Study-level background: Each week of the roughly 22-week study, patients had diphenylcyclopropenone applied to the scalp. Chiefly female patients presented with alopecia areata, totalis or universalis.

This CDR3 is built from 12 residues. The V end was cut by 2 bases, the J end by 6 bases, with 7 bases between. Germline CDR1 is MNHEY and CDR2 is SVGEGT. The time point denotes: patch test 2, 6 weeks after DPC sensitization. Treatment noted: therapeutic diphenylcyclopropenone sensitization with weekly scalp DPC. Patients had alopecia, were aged 18 to 70, and were not pregnant. TCRdb re-analysed the RACE reads in MiXCR, keeping a single row per CDR3 protein. Of approximately 97,000 distinct CDR3 sequences listed, 9.5% to 12% were seen once; the top ten hold 2.5% to 3.5%. This clonotype was counted many times.

The rearrangement links TRBV6-2 or TRBV6-3 to TRBJ2-5; D ambiguous. Source: whole blood, taken in connection with sensitization to the hapten diphenylcyclopropenone (DPC). The receptor was derived from a woman aged 40 to 50 with alopecia areata. Some clones in this sample may be carry-over from other donors' samples. For the CDR3, the DNA is TGTGCCAGCAGTTACGGGATGCAGACCCAGTACTTC. Translated: CASSYGMQTQYF.